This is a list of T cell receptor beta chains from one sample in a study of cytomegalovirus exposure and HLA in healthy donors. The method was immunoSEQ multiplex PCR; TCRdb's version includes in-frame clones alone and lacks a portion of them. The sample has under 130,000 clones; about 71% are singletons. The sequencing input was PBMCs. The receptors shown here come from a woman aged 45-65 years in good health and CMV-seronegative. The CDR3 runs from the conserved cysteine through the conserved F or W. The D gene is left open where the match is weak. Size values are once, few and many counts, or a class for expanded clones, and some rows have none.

CASSLSPDRGEKAFF,TGTGCCAGCAGCTTAAGCCCCGACAGGGGCGAGAAAGCTTTCTTT,TRBD1,TRBJ1-1,.,TRBV7-2
CASSFVNTEAFF,TGTGCCAGCAGCTTCGTGAACACTGAAGCTTTCTTT,.,TRBJ1-1,.,TRBV7-9
CASGGGASTDTQYF,TGCGCCAGCGGCGGGGGGGCCTCAACTGATACGCAGTATTTT,TRBD2,TRBJ2-3,.,TRBV5-1
CASSLAQGGSYEQYF,TGCGCCAGCAGCTTGGCGCAGGGAGGATCCTACGAGCAGTACTTC,.,TRBJ2-7,.,TRBV5-1
CASSRTGGNSPLHF,TGTGCCAGCAGCAGGACAGGGGGAAATTCACCCCTCCACTTT,TRBD1,TRBJ1-6,.,TRBV11-3
CASSLTGQVNTEAFF,TGTGCCAGCAGCTTAACTGGACAGGTGAACACTGAAGCTTTCTTT,TRBD1,TRBJ1-1,.,TRBV5-4
CASSVGGLAGISKNIQYF,TGTGCCAGCAGTGTAGGGGGACTAGCGGGAATTTCCAAAAACATTCAGTACTTC,TRBD2,TRBJ2-4,.,TRBV6-1
CASSFTSGRRQETQYF,TGTGCCAGCAGCTTTACCAGCGGGAGGAGACAAGAGACCCAGTACTTC,TRBD2,TRBJ2-5,.,TRBV7-9
CASSVEGQGAETQYF,TGTGCCAGCAGCGTAGAGGGACAGGGCGCCGAGACCCAGTACTTC,TRBD1,TRBJ2-5,.,TRBV9
CASSQDGDVIPYGYTF,TGTGCCAGCAGCCAAGATGGAGACGTGATCCCCTATGGCTACACCTTC,.,TRBJ1-2,.,TRBV14
CASTTGFPGELFF,TGTGCCAGCACCACAGGGTTTCCCGGGGAGCTGTTTTTT,.,TRBJ2-2,.,TRBV27
CASTRGQQEKLFF,TGTGCCAGCACGCGGGGGCAACAAGAAAAACTGTTTTTT,.,TRBJ1-4,.,TRBV6-1
CAIRGRAGYNEQFF,TGTGCCATCAGAGGGAGGGCGGGTTACAATGAGCAGTTCTTC,TRBD2,TRBJ2-1,.,TRBV10-3
CASSQDFSGLGEQYF,TGTGCCAGCAGCCAAGATTTCTCGGGGTTGGGCGAGCAGTACTTC,.,TRBJ2-7,.,TRBV4-2
CASSPEASGSYEQFF,TGCGCCAGCAGCCCGGAGGCTAGCGGGAGCTATGAGCAGTTCTTC,TRBD2,TRBJ2-1,.,TRBV5-1
CASSDILRASGGYEQFF,TGTGCCAGCAGCGATATACTTAGGGCTAGCGGGGGCTATGAGCAGTTCTTC,TRBD2,TRBJ2-1,.,TRBV7-9
CASTLRGTGAYTF,TGTGCCAGCACCCTAAGAGGGACAGGGGCTTACACCTTC,TRBD1,TRBJ1-2,.,TRBV16
CATSRDLGGYEQYF,TGTGCCACCAGCAGAGATCTCGGCGGATACGAGCAGTACTTC,.,TRBJ2-7,.,TRBV15
CASSDSYNEQFF,TGTGCCAGCAGCGATAGCTACAATGAGCAGTTCTTC,.,TRBJ2-1,few,TRBV9
CASSLGTSLTDTQYF,TGTGCCAGCAGCTTGGGTACTAGCCTAACCGATACGCAGTATTTT,.,TRBJ2-3,.,TRBV5-8
CASSNQRSEKLFF,TGTGCCAGTAGTAACCAAAGGAGTGAAAAACTGTTTTTT,.,TRBJ1-4,.,TRBV19
CASRGPSSYEQYF,TGTGCCAGCAGGGGGCCAAGCTCCTACGAGCAGTACTTC,.,TRBJ2-7,.,TRBV6-1
CASSTRTQGGDEKLFF,TGTGCCAGTAGTACTCGAACCCAGGGGGGAGATGAAAAACTGTTTTTT,TRBD1,TRBJ1-4,.,TRBV19
CAWAGTGELFF,TGTGCCTGGGCAGGGACCGGGGAGCTGTTTTTT,.,TRBJ2-2,.,TRBV30
CASSLVGGQGAFF,TGTGCCAGTAGTCTAGTTGGAGGACAGGGGGCTTTCTTT,TRBD1,TRBJ1-1,few,TRBV19
CASSSGGSNQPQHF,TGTGCCAGCAGCTCCGGTGGTAGCAATCAGCCCCAGCATTTT,.,TRBJ1-5,.,TRBV7-9
CASSLDRGRNYEQYF,TGTGCCAGCAGCTTAGACAGGGGGCGAAACTACGAGCAGTACTTC,TRBD1,TRBJ2-7,.,TRBV7-2
CASSLGTVWASGGGNEQFF,TGTGCCAGCAGCTTAGGGACGGTTTGGGCTAGCGGGGGTGGCAATGAGCAGTTCTTC,TRBD2,TRBJ2-1,once,TRBV11-2
CASSEDLYEQYF,TGTGCCAGCTCTGAGGATTTATACGAGCAGTACTTC,.,TRBJ2-7,.,TRBV28
CASSLWGGNEKLFF,TGTGCCAGCAGTTTATGGGGGGGCAATGAAAAACTGTTTTTT,.,TRBJ1-4,.,TRBV27
CASSEGQLSNQPQHF,TGTGCCAGCAGTGAAGGACAGCTAAGCAATCAGCCCCAGCATTTT,.,TRBJ1-5,.,TRBV2
CASSRDQGAREQYF,TGTGCCAGCAGTCGGGACCAGGGGGCGAGGGAGCAGTACTTC,TRBD1,TRBJ2-7,.,TRBV27
CASSVSGTYEQYF,TGTGCCAGCAGCGTTAGCGGGACCTACGAGCAGTACTTC,TRBD2,TRBJ2-7,.,TRBV5-6
CASSLVQGNEKLFF,TGCGCCAGCAGCTTGGTCCAGGGAAATGAAAAACTGTTTTTT,.,TRBJ1-4,.,TRBV5-1
CASSELEGGVSYEQYF,TGTGCCAGCAGTGAATTGGAGGGTGGGGTATCCTACGAGCAGTACTTC,.,TRBJ2-7,.,TRBV25-1
CASSFYEASKNIQYF,TGTGCCAGCAGTTTCTATGAAGCGTCCAAAAACATTCAGTACTTC,.,TRBJ2-4,.,TRBV28
CASSGQGASKNIQYF,TGTGCCAGTAGTGGGCAGGGGGCGTCCAAAAACATTCAGTACTTC,TRBD1,TRBJ2-4,.,TRBV19
CASSSAAQGQAFGYTF,TGTGCCAGCAGCTCGGCGGCGCAGGGACAGGCATTTGGCTACACCTTC,TRBD1,TRBJ1-2,.,TRBV5-5
CASSQDQAAGGAVRGTQYF,TGTGCCAGCAGCCAAGATCAGGCGGCGGGGGGTGCTGTTCGTGGGACCCAGTACTTC,TRBD2,TRBJ2-5,.,TRBV4-2
CASSSGQDNTGELFF,TGTGCCAGCAGTTCGGGACAGGACAACACCGGGGAGCTGTTTTTT,TRBD1,TRBJ2-2,.,TRBV28
CASSLAGSRYEQYF,TGCGCCAGCAGCTTGGCCGGGAGTCGGTACGAGCAGTACTTC,.,TRBJ2-7,.,TRBV5-1
CASSAGHGGSNSPLHF,TGTGCCAGCAGCGCCGGACACGGAGGGTCTAATTCACCCCTCCACTTT,.,TRBJ1-6,.,TRBV9
CAWSVGAGADTQYF,TGTGCCTGGAGTGTAGGGGCGGGGGCCGATACGCAGTATTTT,.,TRBJ2-3,.,TRBV30
CSVPKGVFTGTEAFF,TGCAGCGTCCCTAAGGGGGTGTTTACTGGCACTGAAGCTTTCTTT,.,TRBJ1-1,.,TRBV29-1
CASSLVGSSGNTIYF,TGCGCCAGCAGCTTGGTTGGCAGCTCTGGAAACACCATATATTTT,.,TRBJ1-3,few,TRBV5-1